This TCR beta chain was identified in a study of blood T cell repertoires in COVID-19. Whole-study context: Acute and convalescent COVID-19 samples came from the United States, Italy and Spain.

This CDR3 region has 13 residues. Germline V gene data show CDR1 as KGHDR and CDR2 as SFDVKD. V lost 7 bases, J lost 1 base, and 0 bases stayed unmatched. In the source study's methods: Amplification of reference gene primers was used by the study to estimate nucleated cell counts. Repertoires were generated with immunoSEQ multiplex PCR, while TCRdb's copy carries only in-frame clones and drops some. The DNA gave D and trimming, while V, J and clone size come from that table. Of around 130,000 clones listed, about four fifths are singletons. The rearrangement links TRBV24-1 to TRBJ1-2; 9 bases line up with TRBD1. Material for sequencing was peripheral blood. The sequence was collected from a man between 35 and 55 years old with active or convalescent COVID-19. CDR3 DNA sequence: TGTGCCACCAGGGACAGGGGTAACTATGGCTACACCTTC. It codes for CATRDRGNYGYTF.